Sequencing of this TCR beta chain was carried out in a study of control samples from healthy donors and cancer patients. The table came from immunoSEQ multiplex PCR; TCRdb's copy has only in-frame clones and leaves some out. Its listing shows approximately 190,000 clones. This CDR3 has 13 amino acids. The V gene lost 4 bases and the J gene lost 5 bases, with 12 bases spanning the gap. CDR1 and CDR2 from the germline V gene are SGHRS and YFSETQ. The sample was blood. The V call is TRBV5-1, the J call TRBJ2-5; D perhaps matches TRBD2 (5 bases). This sequence was found in a woman under 40 in good health. The CDR3 sequence is CASSPPDSETQYF. The CDR3 coding sequence is TGCGCCAGCAGCCCCCCGGACTCGGAGACCCAGTACTTC.